This is a list of T cell receptor beta chains from one sample in a study of identical twins. A single record per CDR3 protein comes from TCRdb applying MiXCR to the 5' RACE reads. The top ten hold 2.5% to 3.5% of the sample, which has approximately 590,000 distinct CDR3 sequences, roughly 9.9% seen once. The sample also formed part of further work on yellow fever vaccine responses in identical twins.

Sequenced: PBMCs. These receptors were obtained from a woman under 30 in good health. Each CDR3 is given with its conserved first and last residue. Each record gives: V gene, J gene, D gene, clone size, CDR3 length, CDR3 protein, CDR3 DNA. The D gene is left open where the match is weak. Expanded clones get a size class; other rows say once, few or many, or leave the size out.

v_gene: TRBV12-3/TRBV12-4
j_gene: TRBJ2-5
d_gene: TRBD1
abundance: many
len: 15
CDR3aa: CASSRTGAGQETQYF
CDR3nt: TGTGCCAGCAGTCGGACAGGGGCAGGACAAGAGACCCAGTACTTC

v_gene: TRBV20-1
j_gene: TRBJ2-7
d_gene: TRBD1
abundance: few
len: 17
CDR3aa: CSASGGQGALRSHEQYF
CDR3nt: TGCAGTGCTAGCGGGGGACAGGGGGCCCTACGATCCCACGAGCAGTACTTC

v_gene: TRBV29-1
j_gene: TRBJ2-1
d_gene: TRBD2
abundance: few
len: 14
CDR3aa: CSAPGLASYNEQFF
CDR3nt: TGCAGCGCTCCGGGACTAGCGTCCTACAATGAGCAGTTCTTC

v_gene: TRBV7-8
j_gene: TRBJ2-7
d_gene: TRBD1
abundance: many
len: 16
CDR3aa: CASIPMGGQGLWEQYF
CDR3nt: TGTGCCAGCATCCCCATGGGGGGACAGGGTCTATGGGAGCAGTACTTC

v_gene: TRBV5-1
j_gene: TRBJ2-2
d_gene: TRBD1
abundance: NA
len: 17
CDR3aa: CASSGTYRGPHTGELFF
CDR3nt: TGCGCCAGCAGCGGTACCTACAGGGGCCCCCACACCGGGGAGCTGTTTTTT

v_gene: TRBV7-8
j_gene: TRBJ2-7
d_gene: NA
abundance: many
len: 14
CDR3aa: CASSFALTRYEQYF
CDR3nt: TGTGCCAGCAGCTTTGCGTTGACCCGCTACGAGCAGTACTTC

v_gene: TRBV5-1
j_gene: TRBJ2-2
d_gene: NA
abundance: many
len: 16
CDR3aa: CASSLLEGIGTGELFF
CDR3nt: TGCGCCAGCAGCCTGTTGGAGGGGATTGGCACCGGGGAGCTGTTTTTT

v_gene: TRBV28
j_gene: TRBJ2-4
d_gene: TRBD1
abundance: NA
len: 15
CDR3aa: CASSLLTGARNIQYF
CDR3nt: TGTGCCAGCAGTCTGTTGACAGGGGCTCGAAACATTCAGTACTTC

v_gene: TRBV5-1
j_gene: TRBJ2-1
d_gene: NA
abundance: few
len: 15
CDR3aa: CASSSSPDYDNEQFF
CDR3nt: TGCGCCAGCAGCTCCTCCCCGGACTACGACAATGAGCAGTTCTTC

v_gene: TRBV20-1
j_gene: TRBJ2-1
d_gene: TRBD1
abundance: once
len: 17
CDR3aa: CCARDPKGQGAYNEQFF
CDR3nt: TGCTGTGCTAGAGATCCCAAGGGACAGGGAGCTTACAATGAGCAGTTCTTC

v_gene: TRBV30
j_gene: TRBJ1-5
d_gene: TRBD1
abundance: NA
len: 15
CDR3aa: CAWSFSGGRNQPQHF
CDR3nt: TGTGCCTGGAGTTTCTCAGGGGGCCGGAATCAGCCCCAGCATTTT

v_gene: TRBV12-3/TRBV12-4
j_gene: TRBJ2-3
d_gene: TRBD2
abundance: NA
len: 17
CDR3aa: CASSSSSGRQSTDTQYF
CDR3nt: TGTGCCAGCAGTTCCTCTAGCGGGAGGCAAAGCACAGATACGCAGTATTTT

v_gene: TRBV4-1
j_gene: TRBJ2-7
d_gene: NA
abundance: few
len: 14
CDR3aa: CASSLLTLLGEQYF
CDR3nt: TGCGCCAGCAGCCTTTTGACCCTCTTAGGCGAGCAGTACTTC

v_gene: TRBV29-1
j_gene: TRBJ2-1
d_gene: NA
abundance: many
len: 15
CDR3aa: CSVRLPGPPYNEQFF
CDR3nt: TGCAGCGTTCGTTTGCCGGGGCCACCCTACAATGAGCAGTTCTTC

v_gene: TRBV7-9
j_gene: TRBJ1-1
d_gene: NA
abundance: NA
len: 12
CDR3aa: CASSQINTEAFF
CDR3nt: TGTGCCAGCAGCCAAATAAACACTGAAGCTTTCTTT

v_gene: TRBV12-3/TRBV12-4
j_gene: TRBJ2-1
d_gene: NA
abundance: many
len: 12
CDR3aa: CASSLAQGRQFF
CDR3nt: TGTGCCAGCAGTTTGGCCCAGGGACGTCAGTTCTTC

v_gene: TRBV5-1
j_gene: TRBJ2-1
d_gene: TRBD1
abundance: few
len: 16
CDR3aa: CASSFPTGGSYNEQFF
CDR3nt: TGCGCCAGCAGCTTCCCGACAGGGGGCTCCTACAATGAGCAGTTCTTC

v_gene: TRBV6-1
j_gene: TRBJ1-2
d_gene: NA
abundance: NA
len: 14
CDR3aa: CASRPAGAINGYTF
CDR3nt: TGTGCCAGCAGGCCCGCGGGGGCGATAAATGGCTACACCTTC

v_gene: TRBV7-8
j_gene: TRBJ1-1
d_gene: NA
abundance: few
len: 13
CDR3aa: CASSLSAVFEAFF
CDR3nt: TGTGCCAGCAGCTTAAGTGCGGTGTTTGAAGCTTTCTTT

v_gene: TRBV6-6
j_gene: TRBJ2-7
d_gene: NA
abundance: few
len: 13
CDR3aa: CASSRGQTYEQYF
CDR3nt: TGTGCCAGCAGCAGGGGACAAACCTACGAGCAGTACTTC